This T cell receptor (beta chain) was sequenced during a study of radiotherapy plus CTLA-4 blockade in lung cancer. As for the study in general: For 15% to 20% of patients, objective responses occurred, and about 30% had disease control.

Study conclusions and caveats: Dynamics of early blood T cell clones, together with interferon-beta, were reportedly the best predictors of response. TCR clones from tumors expanded in blood after radiotherapy plus ipilimumab.

With regard to this clone: Its antigen is not known.

CDR3 size: 14 residues. Germline V lookup: CDR1 SGHTA, CDR2 FQGNSA. V gave up 2 bases and J gave up 4 bases, with 9 bases separating them. Focal radiation was given together with CTLA-4 blockade (ipilimumab) to patients with chemo-refractory metastatic non-small-cell lung cancer. Some clones are missing from TCRdb's copy, which holds only in-frame ones; the method was immunoSEQ multiplex PCR. The table has approximately 80,000 clones, around 80% seen once. The TCR originated in a human donor with non-small cell lung cancer who had stable disease on radiotherapy plus ipilimumab. This chain links TRBV7-2 with TRBJ1-3; D unclear. Sample: peripheral blood, taken from a patient treated with radiotherapy plus ipilimumab. CDR3 sequence: CASSLIGKGNTIYF. The DNA of the CDR3 is TGTGCCAGCAGCTTAATAGGGAAAGGAAACACCATATATTTT.